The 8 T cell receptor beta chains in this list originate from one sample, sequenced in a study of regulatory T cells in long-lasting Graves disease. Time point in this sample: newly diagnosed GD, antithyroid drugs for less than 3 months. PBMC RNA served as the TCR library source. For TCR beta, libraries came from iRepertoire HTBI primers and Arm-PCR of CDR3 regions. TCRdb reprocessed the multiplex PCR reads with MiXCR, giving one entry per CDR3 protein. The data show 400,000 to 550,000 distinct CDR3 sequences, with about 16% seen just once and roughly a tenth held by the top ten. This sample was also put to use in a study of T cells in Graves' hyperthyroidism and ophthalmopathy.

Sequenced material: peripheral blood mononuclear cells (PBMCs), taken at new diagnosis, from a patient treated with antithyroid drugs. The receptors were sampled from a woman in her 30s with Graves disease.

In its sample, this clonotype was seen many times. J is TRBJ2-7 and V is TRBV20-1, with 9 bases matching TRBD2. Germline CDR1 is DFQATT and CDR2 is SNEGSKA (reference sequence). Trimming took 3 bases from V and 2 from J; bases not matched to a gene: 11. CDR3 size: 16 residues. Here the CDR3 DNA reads TGCAGTGCTAGGAGCCCCCCTAGCGGGACCCCCTACGAGCAGTACTTC. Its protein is CSARSPPSGTPYEQYF.

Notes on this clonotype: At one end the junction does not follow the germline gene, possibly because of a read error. CDR3 loop: CAGRLAGSSYEQYF. As DNA, the CDR3 is TGTGCCGGCAGACTAGCGGGAAGCTCCTACGAGCAGTACTTC. This sequence joins TRBV9 and TRBJ2-7, with TRBD2 matching 11 bases. This CDR3 is built from 14 residues. Germline CDR1 SGDLS, CDR2 YYNGEE.

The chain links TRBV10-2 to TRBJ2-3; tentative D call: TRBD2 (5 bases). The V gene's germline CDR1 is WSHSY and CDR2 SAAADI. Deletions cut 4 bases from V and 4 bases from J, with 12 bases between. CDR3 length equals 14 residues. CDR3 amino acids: CASSVVASADTQYF. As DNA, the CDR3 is TGCGCCAGCAGTGTCGTAGCGAGCGCAGATACGCAGTATTTT.

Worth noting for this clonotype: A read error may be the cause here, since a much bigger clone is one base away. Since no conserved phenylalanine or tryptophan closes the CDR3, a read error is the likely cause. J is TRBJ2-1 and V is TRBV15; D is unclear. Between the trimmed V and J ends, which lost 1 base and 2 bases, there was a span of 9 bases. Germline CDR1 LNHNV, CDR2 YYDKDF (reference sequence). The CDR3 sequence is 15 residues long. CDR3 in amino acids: CATSRARDTYNEQFL. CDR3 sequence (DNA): TGTGCCACCAGCAGAGCTAGAGACACCTACAATGAGCAGTTCCTC.

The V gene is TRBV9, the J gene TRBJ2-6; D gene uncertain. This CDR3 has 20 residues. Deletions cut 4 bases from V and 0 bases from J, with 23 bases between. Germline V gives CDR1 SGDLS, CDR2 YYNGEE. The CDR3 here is CASSPRLGILPFSGANVLTF. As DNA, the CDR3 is TGTGCCAGCAGCCCACGTCTGGGAATTTTGCCATTCTCTGGGGCCAACGTCCTGACTTTC. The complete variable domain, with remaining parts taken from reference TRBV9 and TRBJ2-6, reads DSGVTQTPKHLITATGQRVTLRCSPRSGDLSVYWYQQSLDQGLQFLIQYYNGEERAKGNILERFSAQQFPDLHSELNLSSLELGDSALYFCASSPRLGILPFSGANVLTFGAGSRLTVL.

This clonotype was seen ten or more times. This chain's CDR3 is CASRGALKITREQYF. Written as DNA, the CDR3 is TGTGCCAGCAGGGGGGCCCTCAAGATTACGCGCGAGCAGTACTTC. This rearrangement joins TRBV27 to TRBJ2-7; tentatively, D is TRBD1 (6 bases). This CDR3 contains 15 residues. V was trimmed by 6 bases and J by 6 bases, leaving 21 bases between them. CDR1 is MNHEY, CDR2 SMNVEV, per germline (reference sequence).

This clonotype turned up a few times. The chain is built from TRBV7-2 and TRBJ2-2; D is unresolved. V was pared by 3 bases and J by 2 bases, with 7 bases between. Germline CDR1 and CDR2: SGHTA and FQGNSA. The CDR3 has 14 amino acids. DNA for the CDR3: TGTGCCAGCAGCTTCCAGACAAACACCGGGGAGCTGTTTTTT. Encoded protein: CASSFQTNTGELFF.

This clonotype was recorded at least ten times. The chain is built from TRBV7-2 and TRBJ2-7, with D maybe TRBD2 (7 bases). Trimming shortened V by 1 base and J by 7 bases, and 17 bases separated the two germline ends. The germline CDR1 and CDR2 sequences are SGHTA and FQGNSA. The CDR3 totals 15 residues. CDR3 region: CASSLEARGAAEQYF. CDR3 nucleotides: TGTGCCAGCAGCTTAGAGGCCCGGGGGGCCGCTGAGCAGTACTTC.